This T cell receptor (beta chain) was captured in a study of regulatory T cells in long-lasting Graves disease. Study-level findings and limits: There were preferences for TRBV28, TRBJ1-2 and TRBJ2-5 in persistent disease.

The germline CDR1 and CDR2 sequences are LGHNA and YSLEER. Trimming removed 0 bases at V and 6 bases at J, with 4 bases between. This CDR3 has 12 amino acids. This clonotype was counted only a few times. Antigen specificity is unknown. Construction of TCR beta libraries relied on iRepertoire HTBI primers and on Arm-PCR targeting CDR3 regions. A single record per CDR3 protein comes from TCRdb applying MiXCR to the multiplex PCR reads. The data hold around 400,000 distinct CDR3 sequences, with roughly 15% observed a single time. The time point is: newly diagnosed GD, antithyroid drugs for less than 3 months. Isolated PBMC RNA provided the starting material for the TCR library. Enrollment of patients was through an endocrinology department in Xi'an, China.

The V gene is TRBV4-3, the J gene TRBJ2-3; D gene ambiguous. The sample consisted of peripheral blood mononuclear cells (PBMCs), taken at new diagnosis, from a patient treated with antithyroid drugs. The origin of this receptor is a female donor with Graves disease. CDR3 coding DNA: TGCGCCAGCAGCCAAGATAGGGATACGCAGTATTTT. It encodes CASSQDRDTQYF.